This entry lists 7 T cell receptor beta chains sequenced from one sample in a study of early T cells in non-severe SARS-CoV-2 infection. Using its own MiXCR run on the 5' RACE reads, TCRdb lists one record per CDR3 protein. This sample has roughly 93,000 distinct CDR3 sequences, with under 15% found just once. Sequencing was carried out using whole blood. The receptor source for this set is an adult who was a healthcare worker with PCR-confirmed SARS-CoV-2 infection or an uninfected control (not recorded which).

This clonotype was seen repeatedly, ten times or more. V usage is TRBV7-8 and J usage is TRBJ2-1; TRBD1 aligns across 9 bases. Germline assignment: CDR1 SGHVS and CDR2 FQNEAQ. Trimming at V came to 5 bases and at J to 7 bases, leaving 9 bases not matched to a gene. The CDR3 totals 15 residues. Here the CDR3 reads CASSPLGQGWNEQFF. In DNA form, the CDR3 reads TGTGCCAGCAGCCCCCTCGGACAGGGGTGGAATGAGCAGTTCTTC.

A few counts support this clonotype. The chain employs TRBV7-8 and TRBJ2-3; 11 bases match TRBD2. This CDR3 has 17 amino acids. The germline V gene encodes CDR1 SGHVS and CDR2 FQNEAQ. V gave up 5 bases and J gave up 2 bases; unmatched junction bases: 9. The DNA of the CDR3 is TGTGCCAGCAGCCGGAAGGAGACTAGCGGGGTCACAGATACGCAGTATTTT. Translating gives CASSRKETSGVTDTQYF.

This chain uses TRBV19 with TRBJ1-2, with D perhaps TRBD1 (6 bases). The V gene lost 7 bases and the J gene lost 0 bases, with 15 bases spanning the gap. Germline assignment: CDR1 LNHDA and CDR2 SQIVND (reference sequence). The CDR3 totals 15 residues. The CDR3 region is CASTGRGGTNYGYTF. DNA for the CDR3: TGTGCCAGTACGGGCAGGGGAGGGACTAACTATGGCTACACCTTC. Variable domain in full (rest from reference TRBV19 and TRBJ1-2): DGGITQSPKYLFRKEGQNVTLSCEQNLNHDAMYWYRQDPGQGLRLIYYSQIVNDFQKGDIAEGYSVSREKKESFPLTVTSAQKNPTAFYLCASTGRGGTNYGYTFGSGTRLTVV.

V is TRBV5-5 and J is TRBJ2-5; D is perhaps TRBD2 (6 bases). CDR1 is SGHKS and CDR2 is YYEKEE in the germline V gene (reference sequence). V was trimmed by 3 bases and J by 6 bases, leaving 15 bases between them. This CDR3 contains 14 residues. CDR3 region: CASSSGTRMQTQYF. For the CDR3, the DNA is TGTGCCAGCAGCTCCGGGACTCGCATGCAGACCCAGTACTTC. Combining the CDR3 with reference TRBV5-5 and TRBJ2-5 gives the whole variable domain DAGVTQSPTHLIKTRGQQVTLRCSPISGHKSVSWYQQVLGQGPQFIFQYYEKEERGRGNFPDRFSARQFPNYSSELNVNALLLGDSALYLCASSSGTRMQTQYFGPGTRLLVL.

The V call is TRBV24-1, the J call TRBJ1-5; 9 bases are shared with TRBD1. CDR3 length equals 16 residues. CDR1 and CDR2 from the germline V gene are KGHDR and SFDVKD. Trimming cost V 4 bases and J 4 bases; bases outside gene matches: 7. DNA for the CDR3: TGTGCCACCAGTGACTCCCGGACAGGGGCAAATCAGCCCCAGCATTTT. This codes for CATSDSRTGANQPQHF.

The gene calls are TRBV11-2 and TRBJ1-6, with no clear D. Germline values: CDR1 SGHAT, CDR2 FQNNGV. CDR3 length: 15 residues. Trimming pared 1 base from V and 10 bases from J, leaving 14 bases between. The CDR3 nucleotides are TGTGCCAGCAGCTTAGTTCTCGAAATCTCCTCACCCCTCCACTTT. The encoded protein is CASSLVLEISSPLHF.

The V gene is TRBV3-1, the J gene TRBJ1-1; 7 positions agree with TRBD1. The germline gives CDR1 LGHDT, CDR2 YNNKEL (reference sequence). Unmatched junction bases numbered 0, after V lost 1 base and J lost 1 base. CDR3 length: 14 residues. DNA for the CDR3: TGTGCCAGCAGCCAAGCAGGGGGGAACACTGAAGCTTTCTTT. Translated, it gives CASSQAGGNTEAFF. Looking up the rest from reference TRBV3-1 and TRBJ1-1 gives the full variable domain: DTAVSQTPKYLVTQMGNDKSIKCEQNLGHDTMYWYKQDSKKFLKIMFSYNNKELIINETVPNRFSPKSPDKAHLNLHINSLELGDSAVYFCASSQAGGNTEAFFGQGTRLTVV.